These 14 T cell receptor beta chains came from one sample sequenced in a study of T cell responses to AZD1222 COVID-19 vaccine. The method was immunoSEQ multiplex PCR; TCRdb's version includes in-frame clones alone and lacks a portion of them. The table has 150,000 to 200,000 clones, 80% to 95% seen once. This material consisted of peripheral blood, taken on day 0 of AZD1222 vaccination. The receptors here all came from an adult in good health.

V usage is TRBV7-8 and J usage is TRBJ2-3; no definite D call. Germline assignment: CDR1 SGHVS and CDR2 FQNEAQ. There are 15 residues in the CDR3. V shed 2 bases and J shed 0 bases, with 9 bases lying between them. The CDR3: CASSLLVASTDTQYF. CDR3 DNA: TGTGCCAGCAGCTTACTAGTCGCTAGCACAGATACGCAGTATTTT.

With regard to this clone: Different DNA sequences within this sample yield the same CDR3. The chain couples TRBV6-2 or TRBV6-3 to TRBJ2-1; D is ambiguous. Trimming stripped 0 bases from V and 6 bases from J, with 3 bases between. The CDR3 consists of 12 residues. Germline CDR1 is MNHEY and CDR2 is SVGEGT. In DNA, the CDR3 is TGTGCCAGCAGTTACTCGGGCAATGAGCAGTTCTTC. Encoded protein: CASSYSGNEQFF.

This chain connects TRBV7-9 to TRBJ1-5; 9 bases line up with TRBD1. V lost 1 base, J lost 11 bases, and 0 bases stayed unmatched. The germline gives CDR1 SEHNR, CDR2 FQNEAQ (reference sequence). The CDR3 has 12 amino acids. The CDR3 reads CASSLGDRAQHF. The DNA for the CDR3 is TGTGCCAGCAGCTTAGGGGACAGGGCCCAGCATTTT. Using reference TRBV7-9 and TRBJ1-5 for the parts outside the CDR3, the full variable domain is DTGVSQNPRHKITKRGQNVTFRCDPISEHNRLYWYRQTLGQGPEFLTYFQNEAQLEKSRLLSDRFSAERPKGSFSTLEIQRTEQGDSAMYLCASSLGDRAQHFGDGTRLSIL.

The CDR3 nucleotides are TGTGCCAGCAGTTCCCTCTCTCGCGGTGGGAGTGTTGGCAATGAGCAGTTCTTC. Its translation: CASSSLSRGGSVGNEQFF. The rearrangement links TRBV28 to TRBJ2-1; TRBD2 is a possible D gene (5 bases). The CDR3 consists of 18 residues. Germline CDR1 MDHEN, CDR2 SYDVKM. Trimming shortened V by 4 bases and J by 6 bases, and 25 bases separated the two germline ends.

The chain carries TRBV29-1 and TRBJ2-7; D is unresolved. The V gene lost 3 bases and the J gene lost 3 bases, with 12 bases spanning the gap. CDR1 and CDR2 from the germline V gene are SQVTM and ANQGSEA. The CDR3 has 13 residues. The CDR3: CSVDYPPDYEQYF. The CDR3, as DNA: TGCAGCGTTGATTATCCGCCCGACTACGAGCAGTACTTC.

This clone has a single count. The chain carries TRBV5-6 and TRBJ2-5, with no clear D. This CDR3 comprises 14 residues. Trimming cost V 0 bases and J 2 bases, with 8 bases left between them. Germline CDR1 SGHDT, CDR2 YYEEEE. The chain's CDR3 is CASSLGAAQETQYF. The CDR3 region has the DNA TGTGCCAGCAGCTTGGGGGCGGCACAAGAGACCCAGTACTTC.

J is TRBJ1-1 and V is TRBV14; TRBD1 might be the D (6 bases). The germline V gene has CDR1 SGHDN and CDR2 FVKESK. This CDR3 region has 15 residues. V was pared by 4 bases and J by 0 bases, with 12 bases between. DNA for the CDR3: TGTGCCAGCAGCCCTCGGACAGTAATGAACACTGAAGCTTTCTTT. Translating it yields CASSPRTVMNTEAFF. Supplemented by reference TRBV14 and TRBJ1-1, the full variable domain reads EAGVTQFPSHSVIEKGQTVTLRCDPISGHDNLYWYRRVMGKEIKFLLHFVKESKQDESGMPNNRFLAERTGGTYSTLKVQPAELEDSGVYFCASSPRTVMNTEAFFGQGTRLTVV.

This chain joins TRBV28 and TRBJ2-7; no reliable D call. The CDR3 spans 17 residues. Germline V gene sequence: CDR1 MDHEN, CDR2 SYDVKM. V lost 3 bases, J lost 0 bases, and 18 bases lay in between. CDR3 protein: CASSFYWGVSSSYEQYF. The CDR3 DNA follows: TGTGCCAGCAGTTTCTACTGGGGTGTCAGTAGCTCCTACGAGCAGTACTTC. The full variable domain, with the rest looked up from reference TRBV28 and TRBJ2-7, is DVKVTQSSRYLVKRTGEKVFLECVQDMDHENMFWYRQDPGLGLRLIYFSYDVKMKEKGDIPEGYSVSREKKERFSLILESASTNQTSMYLCASSFYWGVSSSYEQYFGPGTRLTVT.

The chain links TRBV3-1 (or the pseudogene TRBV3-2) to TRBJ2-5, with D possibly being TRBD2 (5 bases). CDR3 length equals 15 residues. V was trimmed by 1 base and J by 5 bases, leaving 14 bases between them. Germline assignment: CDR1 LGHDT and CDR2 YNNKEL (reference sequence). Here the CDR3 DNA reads TGTGCCAGCAGCCAAGCACTCCGGGGTTCCGAGACCCAGTACTTC. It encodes CASSQALRGSETQYF.

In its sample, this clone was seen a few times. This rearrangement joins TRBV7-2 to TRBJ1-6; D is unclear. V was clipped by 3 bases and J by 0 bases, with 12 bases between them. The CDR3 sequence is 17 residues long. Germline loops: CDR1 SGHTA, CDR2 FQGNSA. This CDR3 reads CASSLGSILSYNSPLHF. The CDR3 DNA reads TGTGCCAGCAGCTTGGGCAGTATCCTCTCCTATAATTCACCCCTCCACTTT.

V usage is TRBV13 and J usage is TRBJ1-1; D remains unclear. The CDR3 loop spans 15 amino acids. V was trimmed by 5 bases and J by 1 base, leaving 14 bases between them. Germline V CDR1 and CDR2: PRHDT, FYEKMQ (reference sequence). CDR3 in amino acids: CASSPPGGENTEAFF. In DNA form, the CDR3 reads TGTGCCAGCAGCCCTCCGGGAGGTGAGAACACTGAAGCTTTCTTT.

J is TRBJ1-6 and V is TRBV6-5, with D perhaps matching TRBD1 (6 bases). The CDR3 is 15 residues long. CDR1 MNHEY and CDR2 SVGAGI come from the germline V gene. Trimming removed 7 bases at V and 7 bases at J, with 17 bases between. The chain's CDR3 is CASKGELRVNSPLHF. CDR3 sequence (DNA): TGTGCCAGCAAGGGGGAACTGAGGGTGAATTCACCCCTCCACTTT.

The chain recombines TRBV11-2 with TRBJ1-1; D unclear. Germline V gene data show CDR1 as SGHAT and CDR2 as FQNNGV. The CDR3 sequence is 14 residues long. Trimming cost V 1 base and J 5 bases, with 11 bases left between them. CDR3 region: CASSLVVRRTEAFF. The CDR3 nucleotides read TGTGCCAGCAGCTTAGTGGTGAGGCGAACTGAAGCTTTCTTT.

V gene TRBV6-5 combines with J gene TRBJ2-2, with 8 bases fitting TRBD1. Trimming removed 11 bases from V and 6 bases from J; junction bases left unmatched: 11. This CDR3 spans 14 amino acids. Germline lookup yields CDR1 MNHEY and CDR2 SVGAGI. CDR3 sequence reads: CAGRHRGRAGELFF. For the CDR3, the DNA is TGTGCCGGGAGGCACAGGGGGAGAGCCGGGGAGCTGTTTTTT.